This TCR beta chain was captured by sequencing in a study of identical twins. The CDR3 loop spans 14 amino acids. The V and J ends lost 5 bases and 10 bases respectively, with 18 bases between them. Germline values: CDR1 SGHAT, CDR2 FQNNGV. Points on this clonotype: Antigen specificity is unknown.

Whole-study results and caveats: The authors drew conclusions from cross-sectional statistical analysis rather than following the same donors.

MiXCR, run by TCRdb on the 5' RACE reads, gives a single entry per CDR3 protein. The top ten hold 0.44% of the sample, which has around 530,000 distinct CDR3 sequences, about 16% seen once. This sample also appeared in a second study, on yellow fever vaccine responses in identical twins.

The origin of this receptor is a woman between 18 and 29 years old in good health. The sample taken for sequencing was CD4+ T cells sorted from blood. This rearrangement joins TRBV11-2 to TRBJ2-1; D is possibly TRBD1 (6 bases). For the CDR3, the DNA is TGTGCCAGCAGCCCGGGGACAAGGACCAGGGAGCAGTTCTTC. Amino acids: CASSPGTRTREQFF. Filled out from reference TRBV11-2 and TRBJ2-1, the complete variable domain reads EAGVAQSPRYKIIEKRQSVAFWCNPISGHATLYWYQQILGQGPKLLIQFQNNGVVDDSQLPKDRFSAERLKGVDSTLKIQPAKLEDSAVYLCASSPGTRTREQFFGPGTRLTVL.